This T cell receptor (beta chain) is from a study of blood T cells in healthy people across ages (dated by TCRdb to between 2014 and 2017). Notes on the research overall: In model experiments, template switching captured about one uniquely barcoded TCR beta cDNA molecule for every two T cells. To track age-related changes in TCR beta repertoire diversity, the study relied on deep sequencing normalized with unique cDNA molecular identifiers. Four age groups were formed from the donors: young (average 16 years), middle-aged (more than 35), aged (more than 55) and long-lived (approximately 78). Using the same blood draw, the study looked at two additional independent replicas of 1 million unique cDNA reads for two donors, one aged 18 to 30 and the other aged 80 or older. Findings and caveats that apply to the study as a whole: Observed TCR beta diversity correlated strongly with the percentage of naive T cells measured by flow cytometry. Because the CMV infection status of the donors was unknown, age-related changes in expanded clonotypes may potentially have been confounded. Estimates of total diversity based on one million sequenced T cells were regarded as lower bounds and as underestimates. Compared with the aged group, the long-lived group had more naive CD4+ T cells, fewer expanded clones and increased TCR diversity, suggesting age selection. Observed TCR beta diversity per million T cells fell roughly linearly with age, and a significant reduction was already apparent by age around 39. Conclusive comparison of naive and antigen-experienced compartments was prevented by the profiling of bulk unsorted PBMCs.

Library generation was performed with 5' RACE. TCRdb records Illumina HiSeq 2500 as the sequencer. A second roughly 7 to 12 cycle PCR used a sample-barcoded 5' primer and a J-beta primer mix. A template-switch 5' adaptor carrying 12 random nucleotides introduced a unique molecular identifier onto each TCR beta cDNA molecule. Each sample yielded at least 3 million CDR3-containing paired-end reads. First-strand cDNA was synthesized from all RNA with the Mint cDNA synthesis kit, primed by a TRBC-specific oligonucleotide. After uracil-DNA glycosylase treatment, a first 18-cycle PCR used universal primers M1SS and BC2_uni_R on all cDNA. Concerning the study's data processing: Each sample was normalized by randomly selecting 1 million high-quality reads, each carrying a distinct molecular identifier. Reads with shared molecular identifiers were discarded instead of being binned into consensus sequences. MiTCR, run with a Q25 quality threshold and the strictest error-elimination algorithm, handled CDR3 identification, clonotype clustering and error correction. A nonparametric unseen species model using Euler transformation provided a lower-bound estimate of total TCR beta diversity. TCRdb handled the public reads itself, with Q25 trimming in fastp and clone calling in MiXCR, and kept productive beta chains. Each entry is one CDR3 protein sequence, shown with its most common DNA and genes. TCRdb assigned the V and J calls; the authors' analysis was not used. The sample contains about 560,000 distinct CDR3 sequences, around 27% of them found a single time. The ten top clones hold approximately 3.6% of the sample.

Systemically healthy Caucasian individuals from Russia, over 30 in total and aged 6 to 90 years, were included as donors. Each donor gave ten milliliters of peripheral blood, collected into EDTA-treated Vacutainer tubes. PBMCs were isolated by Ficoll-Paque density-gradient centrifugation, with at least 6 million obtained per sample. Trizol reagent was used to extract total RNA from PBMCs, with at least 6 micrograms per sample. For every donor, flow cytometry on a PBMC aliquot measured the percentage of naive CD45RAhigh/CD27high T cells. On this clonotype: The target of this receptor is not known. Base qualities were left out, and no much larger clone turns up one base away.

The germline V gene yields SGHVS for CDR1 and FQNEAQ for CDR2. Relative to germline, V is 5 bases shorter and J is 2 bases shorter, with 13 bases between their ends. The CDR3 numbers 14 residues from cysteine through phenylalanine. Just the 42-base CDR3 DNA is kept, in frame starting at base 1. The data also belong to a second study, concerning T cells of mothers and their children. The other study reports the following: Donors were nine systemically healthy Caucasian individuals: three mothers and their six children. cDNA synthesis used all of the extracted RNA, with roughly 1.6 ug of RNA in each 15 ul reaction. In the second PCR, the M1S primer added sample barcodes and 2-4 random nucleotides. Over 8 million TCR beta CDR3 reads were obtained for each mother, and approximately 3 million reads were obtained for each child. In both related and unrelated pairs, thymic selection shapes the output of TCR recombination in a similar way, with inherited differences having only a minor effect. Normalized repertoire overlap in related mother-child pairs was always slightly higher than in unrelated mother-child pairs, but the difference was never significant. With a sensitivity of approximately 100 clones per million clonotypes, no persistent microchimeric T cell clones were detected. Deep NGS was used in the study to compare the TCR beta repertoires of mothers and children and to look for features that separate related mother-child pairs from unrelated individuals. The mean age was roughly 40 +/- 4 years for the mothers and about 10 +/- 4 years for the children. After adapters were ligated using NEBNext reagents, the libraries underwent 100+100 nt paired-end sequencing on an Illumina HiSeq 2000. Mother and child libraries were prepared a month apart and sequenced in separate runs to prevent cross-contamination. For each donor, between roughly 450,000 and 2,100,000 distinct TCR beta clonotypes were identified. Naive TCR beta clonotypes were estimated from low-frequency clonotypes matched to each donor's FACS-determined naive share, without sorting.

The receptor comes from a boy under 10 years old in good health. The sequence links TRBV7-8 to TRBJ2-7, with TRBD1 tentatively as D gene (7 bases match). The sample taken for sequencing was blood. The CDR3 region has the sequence CASSMRDSAYEQYF. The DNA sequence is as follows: TGTGCCAGCAGCATGCGGGACAGCGCCTACGAGCAGTACTTC.